Shown below are 20 T cell receptor beta chains from a single sample sequenced in a study of T-cell memory formation after mild COVID-19. TCRdb reprocessed the 5' RACE reads with MiXCR, giving one entry per CDR3 protein. The top ten hold about 2% of the sample, which has 140,000 or so distinct CDR3 sequences, 6% to 6.5% seen once. Specimen: PBMCs or a T cell subset sorted from them (not recorded which). The receptors were gathered from an adult woman who had mild COVID-19 (a few samples of this study predate the infection). Cell type and time point are not known.

This clonotype was counted ten times or more. The V and J genes are TRBV27 and TRBJ2-7, with TRBD2 matching over 8 bases. The V gene's germline CDR1 is MNHEY and CDR2 SMNVEV (reference sequence). The V gene end was trimmed by 4 bases and the J gene end by 2 bases; junction bases not matched to a gene: 4. This CDR3 spans 14 amino acids. CDR3 DNA sequence: TGTGCCAGCAGTTCCATAGCGGGGACCTACGAGCAGTACTTC. This gives the protein CASSSIAGTYEQYF.

This chain connects TRBV29-1 to TRBJ2-1, with D perhaps matching TRBD2 (6 bases). The ends were cut back, 3 bases at V and 12 bases at J, with 21 bases in the middle. CDR3 length: 14 amino acids. The V gene's germline CDR1 is SQVTM and CDR2 ANQGSEA. This chain's CDR3 is CSVEVRASAAGQFF. DNA of the CDR3: TGCAGCGTTGAGGTCAGGGCCTCTGCAGCGGGGCAGTTCTTC.

At least ten counts were recorded for this clonotype. The V gene is TRBV12-3 or TRBV12-4, the J gene TRBJ2-7, with 7 bases lining up with TRBD2. CDR3 length: 16 residues. Trimming at V came to 6 bases and at J to 3 bases, leaving 14 bases not matched to a gene. For the CDR3, the DNA is TGTGCCAGCAGCCCCCCCCTGACTAGCTCAAACTACGAGCAGTACTTC. Its protein is CASSPPLTSSNYEQYF.

This clonotype was seen ten or more times. The chain joins TRBV6-6 to TRBJ2-2; D possibly matches TRBD1 or TRBD2 (5 bases each). Trimming pared 6 bases from V and 0 bases from J, leaving 17 bases between. Germline V CDR1 and CDR2: MNHNY, SVGAGI (reference sequence). This CDR3 comprises 17 residues. The CDR3 region is CASSLTLGPANTGELFF. The DNA of the CDR3 is TGTGCCAGCAGCCTCACCTTGGGACCAGCGAACACCGGGGAGCTGTTTTTT.

This clonotype has ten or more counts. The rearrangement joins TRBV24-1 to TRBJ2-1; D is possibly TRBD2 (6 bases). Between the trimmed V and J ends, which lost 5 bases and 7 bases, there was a span of 17 bases. CDR3 length: 15 residues. CDR1 KGHDR and CDR2 SFDVKD come from the germline V gene. CDR3 residues: CATSGIWGVGNEQFF. The CDR3 DNA follows: TGTGCCACCAGTGGAATCTGGGGGGTAGGGAATGAGCAGTTCTTC.

This clonotype came up many times. The rearrangement links TRBV14 to TRBJ2-7; D unresolved. CDR1 is SGHDN and CDR2 is FVKESK in the germline V gene. The CDR3 contains 14 residues. V was pared by 2 bases and J by 1 base, with 9 bases between. CDR3 loop: CASSQLYSSYEQYF. The CDR3 DNA sequence: TGTGCCAGCAGCCAACTGTACAGTTCCTACGAGCAGTACTTC.

This clonotype was picked up many times. The CDR3 coding sequence is TGCGCCAGCAGCTTAACGACAGGGTCTCCAGCTTTCTTT. It is translated as CASSLTTGSPAFF. J is TRBJ1-1 and V is TRBV5-1; 7 nucleotides agree with TRBD1. From germline, CDR1 is SGHRS and CDR2 YFSETQ. V trimming: 2 bases; J trimming: 10 bases; junction bases outside the gene matches: 8. CDR3 length equals 13 residues.

The chain links TRBV29-1 to TRBJ2-7; TRBD2 matches 9 bases. The CDR3 totals 13 residues. Germline CDR1 SQVTM, CDR2 ANQGSEA. V was pared by 7 bases and J by 5 bases, with 9 bases of the junction left unmatched. The CDR3 nucleotides are TGCAGCGCCCGATCCGGCGGGGGGGACGAGCAGTACTTC. Translating gives CSARSGGGDEQYF.

This clonotype has a count of ten or more. The chain links TRBV11-2 to TRBJ1-2; a weak D match, TRBD1 (6 bases). There are 14 residues in the CDR3. Trimming stripped 3 bases from V and 6 bases from J, with 14 bases between. Germline V CDR1 and CDR2: SGHAT, FQNNGV. The CDR3 loop reads CASSFRQVLNGYTF. The CDR3 coding sequence is TGTGCCAGCAGCTTCCGACAGGTCCTCAATGGCTACACCTTC.

Many counts were recorded for this clonotype. This rearrangement joins TRBV29-1 to TRBJ2-3; 7 positions agree with TRBD1. Germline CDR1 and CDR2: SQVTM and ANQGSEA. The CDR3 spans 13 residues. The trim removed 5 bases at V and 5 bases at J, leaving 7 bases unmatched. The CDR3 coding sequence is TGCAGCGTTTTACAGGGGAAGGGAGATACGCAGTATTTT. As protein: CSVLQGKGDTQYF.

The chain combines TRBV12-3 or TRBV12-4 with TRBJ1-1, with D unclear. This CDR3 spans 13 amino acids. The ends were cut back, 4 bases at V and 2 bases at J, with 8 bases in the middle. Here the CDR3 reads CASSYPFNTEAFF. The CDR3 nucleotides read TGTGCCAGCAGTTACCCCTTTAACACTGAAGCTTTCTTT.

This clonotype was counted ten times or more. The chain recombines TRBV12-3 or TRBV12-4 with TRBJ2-5, with D perhaps matching TRBD2 (5 bases). CDR3 length: 13 residues. The ends were cut back, 3 bases at V and 5 bases at J, with 10 bases in the middle. CDR3 amino acids: CASSFLGEETQYF. The DNA of the CDR3 is TGTGCCAGCAGTTTTCTCGGGGAGGAGACCCAGTACTTC.

This clonotype was counted many times. The chain is built from TRBV4-3 and TRBJ2-1; 13 bases are shared with TRBD2. CDR3 length equals 17 residues. Losses at the gene ends were 1 base for V and 3 bases for J; bases not matched to a gene: 3. Germline V gives CDR1 LGHNA, CDR2 YSLEER. Here the CDR3 DNA reads TGCGCCAGCAGCCAAGGGACTAGCGGGAGCCGCTACAATGAGCAGTTCTTC. Protein: CASSQGTSGSRYNEQFF.

The V gene is TRBV7-3, the J gene TRBJ2-1, with 8 bases fitting TRBD2. The CDR3 contains 15 residues. The junction had 9 bases not matched to a gene; V was cut back by 4 bases and J by 7 bases. Germline loops: CDR1 SGHTA, CDR2 FQGTGA. The CDR3 sequence is CASSSTPGLANEQFF. The CDR3 DNA follows: TGTGCCAGCAGCTCGACCCCTGGACTAGCAAATGAGCAGTTCTTC.

This clonotype was detected a few times. This rearrangement joins TRBV2 to TRBJ1-3; D is undetermined. Germline values: CDR1 SNHLY, CDR2 FYNNEI. The CDR3 runs 14 residues. V dropped 1 base and J dropped 0 bases, with 4 bases sitting between them. The DNA of the CDR3 is TGTGCCAGCAGTGAAGGGGTCTCTGGAAACACCATATATTTT. Translated: CASSEGVSGNTIYF.

This clonotype was seen a few times. V and J are TRBV6-2 or TRBV6-3 and TRBJ1-6; tentatively, D is TRBD1 (5 bases). The V gene's germline CDR1 is MNHEY and CDR2 SVGEGT. The CDR3 has 20 amino acids. The V gene lost 2 bases and the J gene lost 5 bases, with 25 bases spanning the gap. The CDR3 loop is CASSYNRRGTARSDNSPLHF. The CDR3 DNA reads TGTGCCAGCAGTTACAATCGGCGGGGGACCGCGCGATCGGATAATTCACCCCTCCACTTT.

This clonotype was seen ten or more times. The CDR3 protein is CASSEGLAPPYNEQFF. The DNA for the CDR3 is TGTGCCAGCAGTGAGGGGCTAGCGCCTCCCTACAATGAGCAGTTCTTC. This chain uses TRBV12-3 or TRBV12-4 with TRBJ2-1; D is perhaps TRBD2 (6 bases). V lost 5 bases and J 2 bases, leaving 16 bases between the germline ends. The CDR3 runs 16 residues.

The CDR3 loop is CASSPPGPTVTEAFF. CDR3 DNA sequence: TGTGCCAGCAGCCCCCCCGGTCCGACGGTCACTGAAGCTTTCTTT. The rearrangement uses TRBV5-4 and TRBJ1-1; D unresolved. The CDR3 covers 15 residues. The germline CDR1 and CDR2 sequences are SGHNT and YYREEE (reference sequence). V shed 4 bases and J shed 4 bases, with 17 bases lying between them.

At least ten counts were recorded for this clonotype. The J gene is TRBJ2-5, the V gene TRBV20-1, with 11 bases matching TRBD2. The ends lost 4 bases at V and 1 base at J; junction bases unmatched: 5. Germline loops: CDR1 DFQATT, CDR2 SNEGSKA (reference sequence). The CDR3 loop spans 15 amino acids. As DNA, the CDR3 is TGCAGTGCTACAGCTAGCGGGGGGCCCCAAGAGACCCAGTACTTC. This gives the protein CSATASGGPQETQYF.

This clonotype was counted ten times or more. The chain joins TRBV7-9 to TRBJ2-7, with D unresolved. This CDR3 has 12 residues. V lost 5 bases and J lost 5, with 10 bases in between. The germline V gene has CDR1 SEHNR and CDR2 FQNEAQ (reference sequence). For the CDR3, the DNA is TGTGCCAGCAGCCCTCTAGACCACGAGCAGTACTTC. Its protein is CASSPLDHEQYF.